One sample yielded the 21 T cell receptor beta chains listed below, sequenced in a study of CD8 T cells in Susac syndrome. With random hexamers, 0.5 to 1 ug RNA was reverse transcribed. A single record per CDR3 protein comes from TCRdb applying MiXCR to the immunoSEQ multiplex PCR reads. The sample consists of a few hundred thousand distinct CDR3 sequences, roughly 95% of them appearing once. Sequencing was performed on CD4+ T cells from PBMCs. These TCRs come from a human donor with multiple sclerosis.

This clonotype is a singleton in its sample. This sequence joins TRBV6-1 and TRBJ2-2, with 9 bases identical to TRBD2. CDR1 is MNHNS, CDR2 SASEGT, per germline. Trimming removed 2 bases from V and 5 bases from J; junction bases left unmatched: 3. The CDR3 spans 15 residues. Here the CDR3 DNA reads TGTGCCAGCAGTGAAATGGGACTAGCAACCGGGGAGCTGTTTTTT. Its translation: CASSEMGLATGELFF.

The chain is built from TRBV29-1 and TRBJ1-2; unclear D gene. V lost 4 bases and J 8 bases, leaving 23 bases between the germline ends. There are 15 residues in the CDR3. Germline CDR1 SQVTM, CDR2 ANQGSEA. CDR3 nucleotides: TGCAGCGTTGGGTTTCGACAAAATCTTAACCACGGCTACACCTTC. It translates to CSVGFRQNLNHGYTF.

The chain recombines TRBV18 with TRBJ2-5; D unresolved. The CDR3 has 13 residues. Trimming pared 3 bases from V and 4 bases from J, leaving 9 bases between. CDR1 KGHSH and CDR2 LQKENI come from the germline V gene. This CDR3 is CASSPGPGETQYF. In DNA form, the CDR3 reads TGTGCCAGCTCACCGGGCCCAGGAGAGACCCAGTACTTC.

This clonotype was found once. V is TRBV6-5 and J is TRBJ2-2; 8 bases fit TRBD2. The germline V gene encodes CDR1 MNHEY and CDR2 SVGAGI. This CDR3 comprises 15 residues. Trimming cost V 3 bases and J 5 bases; bases outside gene matches: 5. The CDR3 sequence: CASSYWASGTGELFF. The DNA of the CDR3 is TGTGCCAGCAGTTATTGGGCTAGCGGGACCGGGGAGCTGTTTTTT.

This chain links TRBV7-3 with TRBJ2-3, with 8 bases fitting TRBD2. Germline loops: CDR1 SGHTA, CDR2 FQGTGA. V gave up 5 bases and J gave up 3 bases; unmatched junction bases: 7. The CDR3 has 15 residues. The DNA for the CDR3 is TGTGCCAGCAGCGGAGGGCCGGGGGGGACAGATACGCAGTATTTT. This encodes CASSGGPGGTDTQYF. Using reference TRBV7-3 and TRBJ2-3 for the parts outside the CDR3, the full variable domain is GAGVSQTPSNKVTEKGKYVELRCDPISGHTALYWYRQSLGQGPEFLIYFQGTGAADDSGLPNDRFFAVRPEGSVSTLKIQRTERGDSAVYLCASSGGPGGTDTQYFGPGTRLTVL.

The chain joins TRBV7-9 to TRBJ2-5; D possibly matches TRBD1 or TRBD2 (6 bases each). The CDR3 sequence is 14 residues long. Germline V gene lookup returns CDR1 SEHNR and CDR2 FQNEAQ (reference sequence). The V and J ends lost 5 bases and 4 bases respectively, with 14 bases between them. In nucleotides, the CDR3 is TGTGCCAGCAGCCAAAAACAGGGACTAGAGACCCAGTACTTC. Amino acids: CASSQKQGLETQYF. The full variable domain, completed using reference TRBV7-9 and TRBJ2-5, is DTGVSQNPRHKITKRGQNVTFRCDPISEHNRLYWYRQTLGQGPEFLTYFQNEAQLEKSRLLSDRFSAERPKGSFSTLEIQRTEQGDSAMYLCASSQKQGLETQYFGPGTRLLVL.

The V gene is TRBV12-3 or TRBV12-4, the J gene TRBJ2-5; 8 positions match TRBD1. The CDR3 runs 15 residues. The junction had 9 bases not matched to a gene; V was cut back by 4 bases and J by 5 bases. The CDR3 loop is CASSSQGARVETQYF. DNA for the CDR3: TGTGCCAGCAGTTCCCAGGGGGCGCGGGTGGAGACCCAGTACTTC.

The chain is built from TRBV2 and TRBJ2-7; D ambiguous. CDR1 is SNHLY, CDR2 FYNNEI, per germline. With 6 bases removed from V and 0 bases from J, the gap between germline ends came to 9 bases. This CDR3 is 13 amino acids long. In DNA, the CDR3 is TGTGCCAGCAGACAGTCCACCTCCTACGAGCAGTACGTC. It encodes CASRQSTSYEQYV.

This chain connects TRBV3-1 to TRBJ1-1; D is unclear. CDR3 length: 14 residues. Germline V gives CDR1 LGHDT, CDR2 YNNKEL (reference sequence). V was cut by 1 base and J by 1 base, with 7 bases left in between. CDR3 nucleotides: TGTGCCAGCAGCCAAGTCAGGAGGAACACTGAAGCTTTCTTT. This encodes CASSQVRRNTEAFF.

The gene calls are TRBV19 and TRBJ2-3; D is ambiguous. The V end lost 7 bases, the J end lost 0 bases, and 14 bases lay between the germline ends. Per the germline V gene, CDR1 is LNHDA and CDR2 is SQIVND (reference sequence). The CDR3 sequence is 15 residues long. The CDR3: CASTPSDSSTDTQYF. CDR3 bases: TGTGCCAGTACCCCCTCGGATTCTAGCACAGATACGCAGTATTTT. Filled out from reference TRBV19 and TRBJ2-3, the complete variable domain reads DGGITQSPKYLFRKEGQNVTLSCEQNLNHDAMYWYRQDPGQGLRLIYYSQIVNDFQKGDIAEGYSVSREKKESFPLTVTSAQKNPTAFYLCASTPSDSSTDTQYFGPGTRLTVL.

The CDR3 nucleotides read TGTGCCAGCAGTCAGGGGGGCGGATATTATGGCTACACCTTC. Protein sequence: CASSQGGGYYGYTF. The V gene is TRBV28, the J gene TRBJ1-2, with 7 bases that match TRBD1. The germline CDR1 and CDR2 sequences are MDHEN and SYDVKM. The CDR3 is made up of 14 amino acids. The V gene end was trimmed by 5 bases and the J gene end by 5 bases; junction bases not matched to a gene: 8.

The rearrangement links TRBV19 to TRBJ1-2; no firm D call. CDR3 length: 13 amino acids. In germline, CDR1 is LNHDA, CDR2 SQIVND (reference sequence). V gave up 0 bases and J gave up 4 bases, with 6 bases separating them. CDR3 sequence (DNA): TGTGCCAGTAGTATAGATGGGAGCTATGGCTACACCTTC. Translating gives CASSIDGSYGYTF. The full variable domain, rest sourced from reference TRBV19 and TRBJ1-2, is DGGITQSPKYLFRKEGQNVTLSCEQNLNHDAMYWYRQDPGQGLRLIYYSQIVNDFQKGDIAEGYSVSREKKESFPLTVTSAQKNPTAFYLCASSIDGSYGYTFGSGTRLTVV.

This clonotype was counted a single time. V usage is TRBV3-1 and J usage is TRBJ1-5; 7 bases are shared with TRBD1. The V and J ends lost 4 bases and 4 bases, in that order; junction bases with no gene match: 4. This CDR3 has 14 amino acids. CDR1 and CDR2 (germline): LGHDT, YNNKEL (reference sequence). CDR3 protein: CASSPTGENQPQHF. Here the CDR3 DNA reads TGTGCCAGCAGCCCCACAGGGGAAAATCAGCCCCAGCATTTT.

This clonotype occurred once. This chain uses TRBV5-1 with TRBJ2-5; D remains unclear. The CDR3 length is 15 residues. Germline V lookup: CDR1 SGHRS, CDR2 YFSETQ. Trimming took off 3 bases at V and 2 bases at J, with 14 bases between the two ends. In nucleotides, the CDR3 is TGCGCCAGCAGCTCGGATCAGGCAGGTCAAGAGACCCAGTACTTC. This encodes CASSSDQAGQETQYF.

This chain joins TRBV20-1 and TRBJ1-3, with D tentatively TRBD1 (5 bases). This CDR3 spans 15 amino acids. V lost 5 bases to trimming and J lost 4 bases, with 18 bases between them. Germline CDR1 is DFQATT and CDR2 is SNEGSKA (reference sequence). The CDR3 here is CSAPQTMGDGNTIYF. The CDR3 DNA follows: TGCAGTGCTCCCCAAACAATGGGGGACGGAAACACCATATATTTT.

This clonotype was observed once. V and J are TRBV7-9 and TRBJ2-1; D perhaps matches TRBD2 (5 bases). V was shortened by 4 bases and J by 4 bases, with 11 bases between the two germline ends. There are 14 residues in the CDR3. The germline gives CDR1 SEHNR, CDR2 FQNEAQ (reference sequence). CDR3 DNA sequence: TGTGCCAGCAGCTCCTGGACTGGTTACAATGAGCAGTTCTTC. This codes for CASSSWTGYNEQFF.

This sequence joins TRBV20-1 and TRBJ2-1; the D gene is possibly TRBD2 (6 bases). The V gene lost 3 bases and the J gene lost 3 bases, with 21 bases spanning the gap. Germline values: CDR1 DFQATT, CDR2 SNEGSKA (reference sequence). The CDR3 has 17 residues. CDR3 sequence reads: CSASPRRGAGNYNEQFF. The CDR3 DNA is TGCAGTGCTAGCCCCCGCCGTGGGGCGGGGAACTACAATGAGCAGTTCTTC.

The J gene is TRBJ2-7, the V gene TRBV7-8; TRBD2 aligns across 7 bases. The CDR3 sequence is 15 residues long. Germline V gives CDR1 SGHVS, CDR2 FQNEAQ. Losses at the gene ends were 3 bases for V and 4 bases for J; bases not matched to a gene: 9. CDR3 DNA sequence: TGTGCCAGCAGCTTGTGGGGGGGGTACGAGTACGAGCAGTACTTC. Its protein is CASSLWGGYEYEQYF.

The rearrangement uses TRBV29-1 and TRBJ1-5, with 9 bases that match TRBD1. Germline V gene sequence: CDR1 SQVTM, CDR2 ANQGSEA. After removal of 7 bases from V and 3 bases from J, the junction contained 4 bases not matched to a gene. The CDR3 covers 13 residues. DNA for the CDR3: TGCAGCGCCAGGACAGGGGACAATCAGCCCCAGCATTTT. This translates into CSARTGDNQPQHF.

The V gene is TRBV12-3 or TRBV12-4, the J gene TRBJ2-2; 7 nucleotides line up with TRBD2. This CDR3 has 15 amino acids. J was trimmed by 4 bases and V by 10 bases; bases with no gene match: 12. In DNA form, the CDR3 reads TGTGCCACCCCGGGGGTACGGGGGGTCACCGGGGAGCTGTTTTTT. Amino acid sequence: CATPGVRGVTGELFF.

The chain recombines TRBV30 with TRBJ2-5, with D tentatively TRBD1 (6 bases). Germline assignment: CDR1 GTSNPN and CDR2 SVGIG (reference sequence). Trimming took 4 bases from V and 1 from J, leaving 10 bases between them. This CDR3 has 13 residues. CDR3 amino acids: CAWTRGGQETQYF. CDR3 nucleotide sequence: TGTGCCTGGACTAGAGGGGGCCAAGAGACCCAGTACTTC.